This TCR beta chain is drawn from a study of cytomegalovirus exposure and HLA in healthy donors. Findings and caveats of the study: In a later analysis, HLA-associated beta chains showed higher expansion and lower generation probabilities than comparable chains.

The table lists this clone with a count of one. Its antigen is currently unknown. The PCR had 60 Vbeta and 13 Jbeta primers. Measured with immunoSEQ multiplex PCR; TCRdb has only the in-frame clones, and not every one. The data show some 220,000 clones, with around four fifths seen just once and roughly 0.45% held by the top ten. Trimming took 6 bases from V and 8 from J; bases not matched to a gene: 11. This CDR3 is 15 amino acids long. CDR1 and CDR2 from the germline V gene are MNHEY and SVGAGI. The chain couples TRBV6-5 to TRBJ2-7; 12 nucleotides align to TRBD1. The clonotype was recovered from a boy between 10 and 17 years old in good health and CMV-seronegative. Input material: PBMCs. The chain's CDR3 is CASRGLGTGGSKQYF. The CDR3 nucleotides read TGTGCCAGCAGGGGACTCGGGACAGGGGGCAGTAAGCAGTACTTC.